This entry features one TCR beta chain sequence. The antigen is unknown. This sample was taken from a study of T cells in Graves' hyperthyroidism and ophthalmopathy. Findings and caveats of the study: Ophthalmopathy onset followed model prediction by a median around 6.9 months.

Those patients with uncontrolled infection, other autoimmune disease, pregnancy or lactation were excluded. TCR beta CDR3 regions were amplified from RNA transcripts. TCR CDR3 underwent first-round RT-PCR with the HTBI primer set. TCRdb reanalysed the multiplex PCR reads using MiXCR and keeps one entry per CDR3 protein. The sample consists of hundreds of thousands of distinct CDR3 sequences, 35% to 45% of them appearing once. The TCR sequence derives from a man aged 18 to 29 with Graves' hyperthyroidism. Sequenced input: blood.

The CDR3 nucleotides are TGTGCCAGCAGTCTATACGGGAGCACCGGGGAGCTGTTTTTT. Amino acid sequence: CASSLYGSTGELFF. V gene TRBV6-5 combines with J gene TRBJ2-2, with a tentative D call TRBD2 (6 bases). V was pared by 5 bases and J by 4 bases, with 11 bases between. Germline CDR1 MNHEY, CDR2 SVGAGI. The CDR3 extends over 14 amino acids.